Listed here are 7 T cell receptor beta chains from one sample, sequenced in a study of tissue T cells after allogeneic stem cell transplantation. The time point: mouse harvest day 14 after allogeneic transplant. Tail vein injection delivered 10^7 T-cell-depleted bone marrow cells and 10^6 splenic CD5+ T cells. The table came from immunoSEQ multiplex PCR; TCRdb's copy has only in-frame clones and leaves some out. This table has about 5,800 clones, around 48% appearing once. The source material was gut tissue. Every receptor here comes from a female BALB/c mouse given C57BL/6 T cells with graft-versus-host disease after an allogeneic hematopoietic cell transplant.

In regard to this clone: Mouse gene names and germline throughout. The CDR3 is cut off 1 residue early in the read; its end comes from the germline J gene. The chain carries TRBV2 and TRBJ2-2; TRBD2 matches at 7 bases. V lost 0 bases, J lost 3 bases, and 1 base stayed unmatched. This CDR3 region has 15 residues. CDR1 is LGHNA, CDR2 YSYQKL, per germline. CDR3 DNA, as far as it was read: TGTGCCAGCAGCCAAGAGGGGGGGGACACCGGGCAGCTCTAC. Translated, it gives CASSQEGGDTGQLY. The complete CDR3 sequence is CASSQEGGDTGQLYF.

Notes on this clone: The genes and germline here are from mouse. The missing CDR3 end, 1 residue past where the read stops, is filled in from the germline J gene. This chain connects TRBV2 to TRBJ2-5; tentative D call: TRBD1 (6 bases). CDR3 length: 13 residues. Trimming removed 2 bases from V and 5 bases from J, with 8 bases in between. Per germline, CDR1 LGHNA and CDR2 YSYQKL. The sequenced CDR3 bases are TGTGCCAGCAGCCAAACAGGGCTAGACACCCAGTAC. Protein: CASSQTGLDTQY. The entire CDR3 protein is CASSQTGLDTQYF.

This clone was picked up a small number of times. The genes are named according to mouse. The read gets to within 1 residue of the CDR3 end, and the germline J gene fills in the rest. The chain combines TRBV15 with TRBJ2-2; D uncertain. Trimming shortened V by 4 bases and J by 2 bases, and 5 bases separated the two germline ends. The length of the CDR3 is 13 residues. Per the germline V gene, CDR1 is SGHND and CDR2 is FRSKSL. Here the CDR3 reads CASSSYNTGQLYF. CDR3 DNA (partial): TGTGCCAGCAGTTCCTATAACACCGGGCAGCTCTAC.

Of note for this clone: Gene names refer to mouse genes. The CDR3 extends 1 residue past the end of the read, so its final part is completed from the germline J gene. This chain uses TRBV26 with TRBJ2-5; unclear D gene. The germline V gene encodes CDR1 KGHPV and CDR2 FQNQEV (reference sequence). CDR3 length equals 13 residues. The V and J ends lost 3 bases and 4 bases respectively, with 8 bases between them. CDR3 residues: CASSLVTKDTQYF. CDR3 DNA, as far as it was read: TGTGCCAGCAGTCTCGTGACAAAAGACACCCAGTAC.

This clone appeared a few times. Gene names refer to mouse genes. CDR3 DNA (partial): TGTGCCAGCAGCCAAGACTGGGGGGGAGAACAGTAC. Residues: CASSQDWGGEQY. The full CDR3 protein is CASSQDWGGEQYF. This chain links TRBV2 with TRBJ2-7; the match to TRBD2 covers 9 bases. The read stops 1 residue short of the end of the CDR3; the missing end is completed from the germline J gene. Looked up from germline, CDR1 is LGHNA and CDR2 is YSYQKL. The CDR3 is 13 amino acids. The J segment lost 7 bases and the V segment lost 0 bases, leaving 1 base of the junction unmatched.

By proportion, this clone is large (0.1 to 1%). Here the gene names and germline are mouse. The sequenced part of the CDR3 DNA is TGTGCTAGCAGTCTACCTAACACAGAAGTCTTC. It encodes CASSLPNTEVF. In full, the CDR3 is CASSLPNTEVFF. The J gene is TRBJ1-1, the V gene TRBV29; D not resolved. Read data end 1 residue before the CDR3 end; the end is taken from the germline J gene. CDR1 is MSHET and CDR2 is SYDVDS in the germline V gene. CDR3 length equals 12 residues. V was cut by 5 bases and J by 2 bases, with 6 bases left in between.

Points on this clone: Mouse gene names apply. The read gets to within 1 residue of the CDR3 end, and the germline J gene fills in the rest. The genes are TRBV13-1 and TRBJ2-7; 9 positions match TRBD2. V was clipped by 1 base and J by 8 bases; unmatched bases: 10. The CDR3 spans 15 residues. Looked up from germline, CDR1 is NSHNY and CDR2 is SYGAGN. The CDR3 bases that were read are TGTGCCAGCAGTGATTCGGCTGGGGGGGTTGATAAACAGTAC. This sequence encodes CASSDSAGGVDKQY. The whole CDR3 sequence reads CASSDSAGGVDKQYF.